This T cell receptor (delta chain) was observed in a study of gammadelta T cells in human blood (dated by TCRdb to the early 2020s). In the case of this clone: Its antigen has not been determined. One end of the junction does not line up with germline, which may come from a read error.

What the authors observed across the whole study: According to the study, polyclonal expansion of innate gamma-delta T cells immediately after birth appeared to be driven by microbial exposure.

The CDR1 and CDR2 encoded by the germline V gene are TSWWSYY and QGS. Counted from cysteine to phenylalanine, this CDR3 has 20 amino acids. The retained sequence is limited to the CDR3, 60 bases, with the frame set at the first base. The library was produced with RT-PCR. TCRdb shows the sequencer as Illumina MiSeq. Identical DNA sequences were merged into single rows after TCRdb reprocessed the public reads with CATT. The sample has 300 to 450 delta-chain clones on record, roughly 31% of them singletons. The top ten clonotypes cover around 33% of the sample. The sequencing input was non-Vgamma9Vdelta2 gamma-delta T cells from infant blood. This sequence was found in a human donor. The chain uses TRDV1 and TRDJ1, and 9 junction bases match TRDD3. The sequenced DNA is TGTGCTCTTTGGGAACAACGGACCTACGACTTGGGGATACGCACCGATAAACTCATCTTT. It translates to CALWEQRTYDLGIRTDKLIF.